The T cell receptor beta chain described here comes from a study of T cells in Graves' hyperthyroidism and ophthalmopathy. RNA transcripts were the template for amplifying TCR beta CDR3 regions. Initially, a first-round RT-PCR of the TCR CDR3 employed the HTBI primer set. TCRdb reprocessed the multiplex PCR reads via MiXCR and lists one record per CDR3 protein. The sample shows 550,000 to 650,000 distinct CDR3 sequences, approximately 14% of them seen only once. The CDR3 covers 14 residues. Germline V gives CDR1 DFQATT, CDR2 SNEGSKA (reference sequence). V dropped 1 base and J dropped 0 bases, with 7 bases sitting between them.

The chain uses TRBV20-1 and TRBJ2-4; D gene uncertain. This sequence originates from a woman younger than 45 with Graves' hyperthyroidism that later progressed to Graves' ophthalmopathy. Sequences were obtained from blood. The CDR3 nucleotides read TGCAGTGCTAGAGGACCACTAGCCAAAAACATTCAGTACTTC. Amino acid sequence: CSARGPLAKNIQYF.